The clone carrying this T cell receptor beta chain was counted only a few times. Its specificity is not known. Trimming left V 0 bases short and J 9 bases short, with 10 bases between. From germline, CDR1 is SGHKS and CDR2 YYEKEE (reference sequence). This CDR3 spans 13 amino acids. Together with a sample-barcoded 5' primer, a J-beta primer mix was included in a second PCR lasting 7 to 11 cycles. TCRdb reprocessed the 5' RACE reads via MiXCR and lists one record per CDR3 protein. Of 700,000 or so distinct CDR3 sequences listed, less than 45% are singletons. This sample stems from a study of blood T cells in healthy people across ages. Study-wide background: Template switching retrieved approximately one barcoded beta molecule for each two T cells.

Broader study findings: Because sorting was not performed, PBMCs prevented conclusive naive versus antigen-experienced comparison.

Sequencing was performed on blood. The origin of this receptor is an elderly man in good health. The rearrangement uses TRBV5-5 and TRBJ2-1; either TRBD1 or TRBD2 may supply D (5 bases each). CDR3 residues: CASSLEWGSEQFF. In DNA form, the CDR3 reads TGTGCCAGCAGCTTGGAGTGGGGGAGTGAGCAGTTCTTC.